This T cell receptor beta chain was sequenced in a study of follicular helper T cells after annual influenza vaccination. As for the study in general: Blood was drawn on days 0, 7 and 28 after vaccination. Overall study findings and caveats: Day 7 ICOS+CD38+ clones later appeared mostly in ICOS-CD38- cTfh. ICOS+CD38+ cTfh clonality tracked population frequency, and its change tracked circulating plasmablast change.

Sequencing was performed with immunoSEQ multiplex PCR; in TCRdb, only in-frame clones are kept and a portion is missing. The repertoire holds roughly 2,600 clones, around nine tenths seen once, with 2.6% in the top ten. In regard to this clone: Its cognate antigen is unknown.

Time point described: 2014-2015 season, pre-vaccination. Donors with HIV/AIDS, active malignancy, immunomodulators or active illness were excluded. Per germline, CDR1 MNHEY and CDR2 SVGAGI. Trimming removed 8 bases at V and 4 bases at J, with 13 bases between. The CDR3 contains 13 residues. The starting material was CXCR5+ CD38+ circulating T follicular helper cells from blood, obtained on the day of influenza vaccination. Sample subset: circulating Tfh, non-naive CD4+CXCR5+PD-1+ (ICOS+CD38+ or ICOS-CD38-). This receptor was obtained from an adult who received the influenza vaccine. This sequence joins TRBV6-5 and TRBJ2-3; maybe TRBD1 (5 bases). For the CDR3, the DNA is TGTGCCAGCGGGGCGCAGAAGGCAGATACGCAGTATTTT. Translated, it gives CASGAQKADTQYF.